Reported below is one T cell receptor beta chain. Its antigen is as yet unknown. Indicated treatment: approximately 11-day PBMC culture with coronavirus spike peptide pools or control peptides (ViraFEST assay). With around 9.2 ug/ml peptide pools and roughly 9.4 IU/ml IL-2, PBMCs were cultured at fewer than 2.5 million per well. Negative selection purified CD4+ T cells after less than 11 days of culture. This sample was included in a study of vaccination and CD4 T cells after COVID-19. About the study: Participants were vaccinated with two doses, given as either BNT162b2 or mRNA-1273 vaccine.

J lost 2 bases, V lost 9 bases, and 6 bases had no gene match. The V gene's germline CDR1 is KGHDR and CDR2 SFDVKD. This CDR3 has 14 residues. Cultured CD4+ T-cell DNA underwent Oncomine TCR Beta short-read sequencing. From CD4+ T cells that had been cultured, genomic DNA was extracted. TCRdb called the PCR reads again in MiXCR, with one record for every CDR3 protein. Of under 20,000 distinct CDR3 sequences listed, roughly 70% are singletons. The sequencing sample was made of CD4+ T cells from blood, cultured in vitro. The gene calls are TRBV24-1 and TRBJ2-3, with 8 positions matching TRBD2. The origin of this receptor is a human donor who had recovered from COVID-19. The CDR3 loop reads CATSSGSPTDTQYF. In DNA, the CDR3 is TGTGCCACCTCAAGCGGGAGCCCCACAGATACGCAGTATTTT.